This entry concerns a single T cell receptor beta chain. The sample comes from a study of blood T cell repertoires in COVID-19. Turning to the study itself: Sites in the United States, Italy and Spain provided acute and convalescent COVID-19 samples. T cells, B-cell-depleted T cells, or PBMCs provided the cDNA or gDNA that served as material.

Unmatched junction bases numbered 13, after V lost 5 bases and J lost 2 bases. There are 17 residues in the CDR3. Germline lookup yields CDR1 SGHTA and CDR2 FQGNSA. In the original workflow: It was from reference gene primer amplification that nucleated cell counts were estimated. Only in-frame clones appear in the TCRdb table, and some are missing; sequencing was by immunoSEQ multiplex PCR. The V and J calls and clone size come from that table; D and trimming were worked out from the DNA. The table includes about 170,000 clones, 80% to 85% detected once. Sequenced: peripheral blood. This clonotype was sampled from a man in his sixties or seventies with active or convalescent COVID-19. The chain is built from TRBV7-2 and TRBJ2-5; 8 positions agree with TRBD1. CDR3 bases: TGTGCCAGCAGCCCGCTCCGGGGCAGGGGGCTTCAAGAGACCCAGTACTTC. Its protein product is CASSPLRGRGLQETQYF.